This TCR beta chain was identified in a study of cytomegalovirus exposure and HLA in healthy donors. Overall study findings and caveats: A later analysis found common viral pathogens apparently linked to several of the most significant clusters.

Regarding this clone: What it binds is unknown.

Despite likely unrecorded immune exposures, the donors were nominally healthy at the time of sampling. The study ran its PCR with 60 Vbeta and 13 Jbeta primers. The protocol was immunoSEQ multiplex PCR, while the TCRdb copy is restricted to in-frame clones and leaves out a portion. The data show just over 150,000 clones, about 86% seen once. The CDR3 has 12 residues. Germline-derived CDR1 and CDR2 are SGHRS and YFSETQ. V shed 0 bases and J shed 7 bases, with 8 bases lying between them. The sequenced sample consisted of PBMCs. This clonotype was obtained from a woman under 30 in good health and CMV-seronegative. The J gene is TRBJ2-7, the V gene TRBV5-1; no clear D. The CDR3: CASSLGVREQYF. The CDR3 nucleotides are TGCGCCAGCAGCTTGGGTGTGCGTGAGCAGTACTTC.